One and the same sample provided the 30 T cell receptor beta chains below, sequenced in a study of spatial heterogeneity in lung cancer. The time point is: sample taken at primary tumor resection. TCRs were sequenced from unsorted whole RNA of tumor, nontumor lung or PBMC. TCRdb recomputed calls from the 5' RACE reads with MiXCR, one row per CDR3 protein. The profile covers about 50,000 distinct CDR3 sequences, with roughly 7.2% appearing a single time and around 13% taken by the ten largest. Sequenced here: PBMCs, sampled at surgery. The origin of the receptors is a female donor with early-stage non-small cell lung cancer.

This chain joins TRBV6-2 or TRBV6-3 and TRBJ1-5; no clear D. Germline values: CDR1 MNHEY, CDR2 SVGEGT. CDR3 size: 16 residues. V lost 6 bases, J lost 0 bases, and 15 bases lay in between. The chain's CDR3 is CASSQVFFYSNQPQHF. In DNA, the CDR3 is TGTGCCAGCAGCCAGGTTTTCTTCTATAGCAATCAGCCCCAGCATTTT.

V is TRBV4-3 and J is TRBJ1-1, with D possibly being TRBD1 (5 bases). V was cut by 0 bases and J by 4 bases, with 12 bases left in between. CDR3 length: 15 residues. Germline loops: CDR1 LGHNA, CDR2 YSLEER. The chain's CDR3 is CASSQESPGVTEAFF. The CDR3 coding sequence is TGCGCCAGCAGCCAAGAGAGCCCGGGGGTCACTGAAGCTTTCTTT.

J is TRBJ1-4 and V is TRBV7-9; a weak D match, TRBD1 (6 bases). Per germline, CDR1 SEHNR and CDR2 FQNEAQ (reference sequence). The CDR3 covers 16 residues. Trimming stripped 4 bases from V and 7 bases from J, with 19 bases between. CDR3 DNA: TGTGCCAGCAGCTCCGGATTGGACAGAAGGCCTGAAAAACTGTTTTTT. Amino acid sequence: CASSSGLDRRPEKLFF.

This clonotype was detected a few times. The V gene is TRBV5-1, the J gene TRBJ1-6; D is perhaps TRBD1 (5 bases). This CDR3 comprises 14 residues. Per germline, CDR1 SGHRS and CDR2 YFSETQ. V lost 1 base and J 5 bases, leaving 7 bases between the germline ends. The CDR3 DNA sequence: TGCGCCAGCAGCTTGCAGGGCGATAATTCACCCCTCCACTTT. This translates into CASSLQGDNSPLHF.

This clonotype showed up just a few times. The CDR3 loop is CSVEVQGASGELFF. The CDR3 DNA is TGCAGCGTTGAGGTCCAGGGGGCGTCCGGGGAGCTGTTTTTT. The J gene is TRBJ2-2, the V gene TRBV29-1; 8 bases fit TRBD1. The germline V gene has CDR1 SQVTM and CDR2 ANQGSEA. CDR3 length: 14 amino acids. Losses at the gene ends were 3 bases for V and 6 bases for J; bases not matched to a gene: 6.

CDR3 loop: CASSREGPSYTQYF. The CDR3 nucleotides are TGTGCCAGCAGTCGGGAGGGCCCATCCTATACGCAGTATTTT. The chain is built from TRBV9 and TRBJ2-3; TRBD2 matches at 8 bases. From germline, CDR1 is SGDLS and CDR2 YYNGEE. The CDR3 is made up of 14 amino acids. V gave up 5 bases and J gave up 7 bases; unmatched junction bases: 9.

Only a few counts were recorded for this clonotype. In nucleotides, the CDR3 is TGTGCCAGCAGTCCGAGGACAGACTCCTACGAGCAGTACTTC. It yields the protein CASSPRTDSYEQYF. V usage is TRBV12-3 or TRBV12-4 and J usage is TRBJ2-7, with a possible D match to TRBD1 (6 bases). The CDR3 spans 14 residues. V dropped 5 bases and J dropped 0 bases, with 11 bases sitting between them.

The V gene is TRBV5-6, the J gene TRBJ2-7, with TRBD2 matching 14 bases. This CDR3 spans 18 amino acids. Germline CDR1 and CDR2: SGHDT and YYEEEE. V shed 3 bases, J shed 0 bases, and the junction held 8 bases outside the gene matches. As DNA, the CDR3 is TGTGCCAGCAGCTCCCTTGGACTAGCGGGGGGCCTCTCCTACGAGCAGTACTTC. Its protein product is CASSSLGLAGGLSYEQYF.

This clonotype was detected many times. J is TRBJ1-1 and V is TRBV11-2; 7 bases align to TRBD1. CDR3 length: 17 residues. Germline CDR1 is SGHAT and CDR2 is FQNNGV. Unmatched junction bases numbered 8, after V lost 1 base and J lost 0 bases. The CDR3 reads CASSLGLDRVVNTEAFF. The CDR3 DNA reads TGTGCCAGCAGCTTAGGACTCGACAGGGTAGTGAACACTGAAGCTTTCTTT.

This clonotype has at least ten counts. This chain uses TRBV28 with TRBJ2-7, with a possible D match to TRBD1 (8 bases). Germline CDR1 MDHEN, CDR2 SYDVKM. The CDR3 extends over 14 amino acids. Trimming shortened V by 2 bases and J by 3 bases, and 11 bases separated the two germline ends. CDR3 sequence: CASSLTGGDYEQYF. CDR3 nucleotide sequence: TGTGCCAGCAGTTTAACAGGGGGGGACTACGAGCAGTACTTC.

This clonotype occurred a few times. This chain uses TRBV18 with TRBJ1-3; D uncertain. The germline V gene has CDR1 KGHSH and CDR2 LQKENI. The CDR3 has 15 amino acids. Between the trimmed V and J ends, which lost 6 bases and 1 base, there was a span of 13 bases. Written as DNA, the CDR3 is TGTGCCAGCTCGTTAAGCGGGTTTTCTGGAAACACCATATATTTT. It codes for CASSLSGFSGNTIYF. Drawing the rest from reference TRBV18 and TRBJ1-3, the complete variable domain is NAGVMQNPRHLVRRRGQEARLRCSPMKGHSHVYWYRQLPEEGLKFMVYLQKENIIDESGMPKERFSAEFPKEGPSILRIQQVVRGDSAAYFCASSLSGFSGNTIYFGEGSWLTVV.

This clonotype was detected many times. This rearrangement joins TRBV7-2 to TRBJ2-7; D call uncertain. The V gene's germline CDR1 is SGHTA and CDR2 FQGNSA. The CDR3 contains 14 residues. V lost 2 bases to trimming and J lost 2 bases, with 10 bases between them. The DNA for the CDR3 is TGTGCCAGCAGCTTAAATACGGATACCTACGAGCAGTACTTC. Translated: CASSLNTDTYEQYF. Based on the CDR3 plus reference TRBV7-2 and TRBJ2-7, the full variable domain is GAGVSQSPSNKVTEKGKDVELRCDPISGHTALYWYRQSLGQGLEFLIYFQGNSAPDKSGLPSDRFSAERTGGSVSTLTIQRTQQEDSAVYLCASSLNTDTYEQYFGPGTRLTVT.

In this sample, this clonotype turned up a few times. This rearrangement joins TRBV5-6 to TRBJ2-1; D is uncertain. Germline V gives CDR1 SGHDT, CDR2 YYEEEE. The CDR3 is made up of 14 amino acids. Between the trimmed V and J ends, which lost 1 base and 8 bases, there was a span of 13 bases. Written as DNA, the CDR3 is TGTGCCAGCAGCTTGTGGCCTCCGCGGCATGAGCAGTTCTTC. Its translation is CASSLWPPRHEQFF.

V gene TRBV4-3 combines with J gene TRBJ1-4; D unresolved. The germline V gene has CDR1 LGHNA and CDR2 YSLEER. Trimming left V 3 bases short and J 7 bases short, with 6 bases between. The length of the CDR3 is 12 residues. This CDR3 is CASSQIGEKLFF. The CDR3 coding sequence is TGCGCCAGCAGCCAGATAGGTGAAAAACTGTTTTTT.

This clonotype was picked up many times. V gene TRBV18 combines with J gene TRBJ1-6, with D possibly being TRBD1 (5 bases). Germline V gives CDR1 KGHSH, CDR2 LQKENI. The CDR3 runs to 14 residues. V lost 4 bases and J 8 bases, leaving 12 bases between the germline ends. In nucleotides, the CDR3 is TGTGCCAGCTCACAGCAGGGTGCAGATTCACCCCTCCACTTT. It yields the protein CASSQQGADSPLHF.

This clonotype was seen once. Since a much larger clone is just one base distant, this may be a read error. The CDR3 spells CAIGRGSKNTEAFF. DNA of the CDR3: TGTGCCATCGGGCGCGGTAGCAAGAACACTGAAGCTTTCTTT. The V call is TRBV10-3, the J call TRBJ1-1; D ambiguous. Trimming took off 8 bases at V and 1 base at J, with 14 bases between the two ends. CDR3 size: 14 residues. Germline CDR1 and CDR2: ENHRY and SYGVKD.

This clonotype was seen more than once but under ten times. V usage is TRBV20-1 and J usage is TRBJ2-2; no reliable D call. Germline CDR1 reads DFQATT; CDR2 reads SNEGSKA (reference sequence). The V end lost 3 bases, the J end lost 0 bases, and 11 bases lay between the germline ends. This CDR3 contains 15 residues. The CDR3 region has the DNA TGCAGTGCTAGTCTGGGCGCCTCGAACACCGGGGAGCTGTTTTTT. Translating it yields CSASLGASNTGELFF.

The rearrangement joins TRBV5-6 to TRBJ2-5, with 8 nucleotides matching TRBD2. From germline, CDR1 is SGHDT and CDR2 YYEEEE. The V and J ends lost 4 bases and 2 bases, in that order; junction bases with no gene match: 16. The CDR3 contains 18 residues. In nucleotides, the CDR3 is TGTGCCAGCAGCGGCCTGTCGGGGGGGCTCCTGGGGCAAGAGACCCAGTACTTC. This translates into CASSGLSGGLLGQETQYF.

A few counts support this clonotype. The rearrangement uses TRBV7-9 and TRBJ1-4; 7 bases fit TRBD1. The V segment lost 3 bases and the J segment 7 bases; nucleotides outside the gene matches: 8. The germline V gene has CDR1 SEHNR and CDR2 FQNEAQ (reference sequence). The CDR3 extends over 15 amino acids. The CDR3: CASSLGRGLGEKLFF. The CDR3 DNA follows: TGTGCCAGCAGCTTGGGTAGGGGGCTTGGTGAAAAACTGTTTTTT.

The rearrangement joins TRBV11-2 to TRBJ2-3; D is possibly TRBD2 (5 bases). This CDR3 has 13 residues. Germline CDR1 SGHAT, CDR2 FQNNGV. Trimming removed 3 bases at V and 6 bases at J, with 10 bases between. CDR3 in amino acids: CASSFGSGDTQYF. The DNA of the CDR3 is TGTGCCAGCAGCTTCGGCTCGGGGGATACGCAGTATTTT.

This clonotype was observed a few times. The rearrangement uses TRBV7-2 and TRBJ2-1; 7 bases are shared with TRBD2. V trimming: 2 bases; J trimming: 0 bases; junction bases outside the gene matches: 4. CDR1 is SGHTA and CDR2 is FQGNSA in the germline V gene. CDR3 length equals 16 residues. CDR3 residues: CASSLNSGGSYNEQFF. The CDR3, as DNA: TGTGCCAGCAGCTTAAATTCGGGGGGCTCCTACAATGAGCAGTTCTTC.

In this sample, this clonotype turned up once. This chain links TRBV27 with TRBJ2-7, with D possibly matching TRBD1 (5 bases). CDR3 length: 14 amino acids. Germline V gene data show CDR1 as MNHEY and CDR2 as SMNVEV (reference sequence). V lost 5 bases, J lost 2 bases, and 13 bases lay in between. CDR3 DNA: TGTGCCAGCAGTGCACAGGAAAAGACCTACGAGCAGTACTTC. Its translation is CASSAQEKTYEQYF.

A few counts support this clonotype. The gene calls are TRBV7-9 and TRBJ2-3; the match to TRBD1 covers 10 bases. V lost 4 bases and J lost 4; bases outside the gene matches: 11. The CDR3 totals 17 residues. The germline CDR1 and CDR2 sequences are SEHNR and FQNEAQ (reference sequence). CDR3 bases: TGTGCCAGCAGCTGGAGCCCGGGACAGGGGTACCCAGATACGCAGTATTTT. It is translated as CASSWSPGQGYPDTQYF.

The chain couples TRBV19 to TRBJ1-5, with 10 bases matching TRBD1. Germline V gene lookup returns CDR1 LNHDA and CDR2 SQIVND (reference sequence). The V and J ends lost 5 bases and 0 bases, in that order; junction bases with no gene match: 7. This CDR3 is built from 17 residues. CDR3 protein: CASSPPGQGGSNQPQHF. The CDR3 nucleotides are TGTGCCAGTAGTCCTCCTGGACAGGGGGGTAGCAATCAGCCCCAGCATTTT. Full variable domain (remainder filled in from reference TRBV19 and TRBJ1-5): DGGITQSPKYLFRKEGQNVTLSCEQNLNHDAMYWYRQDPGQGLRLIYYSQIVNDFQKGDIAEGYSVSREKKESFPLTVTSAQKNPTAFYLCASSPPGQGGSNQPQHFGDGTRLSIL.

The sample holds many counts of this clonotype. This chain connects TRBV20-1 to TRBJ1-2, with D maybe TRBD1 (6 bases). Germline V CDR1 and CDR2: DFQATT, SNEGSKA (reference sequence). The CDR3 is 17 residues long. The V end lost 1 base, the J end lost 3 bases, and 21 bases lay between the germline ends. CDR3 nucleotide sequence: TGCAGTGCTAGAGTCCCCCCCCTATGGACAGATGACTATGGCTACACCTTC. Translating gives CSARVPPLWTDDYGYTF.

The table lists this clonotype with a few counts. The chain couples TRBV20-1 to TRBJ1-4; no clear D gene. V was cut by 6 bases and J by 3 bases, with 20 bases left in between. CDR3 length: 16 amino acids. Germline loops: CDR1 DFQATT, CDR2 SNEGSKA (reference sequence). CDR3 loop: CSAKRTVGVANEKLFF. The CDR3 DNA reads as TGCAGTGCGAAGAGGACTGTCGGTGTGGCTAATGAAAAACTGTTTTTT.

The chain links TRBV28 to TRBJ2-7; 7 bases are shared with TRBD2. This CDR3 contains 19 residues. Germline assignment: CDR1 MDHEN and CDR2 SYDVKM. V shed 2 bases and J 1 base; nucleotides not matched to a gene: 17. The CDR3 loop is CASSLRLKGKASGSYEQYF. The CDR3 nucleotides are TGTGCCAGCAGTTTAAGGCTAAAGGGTAAGGCTAGCGGATCCTACGAGCAGTACTTC.

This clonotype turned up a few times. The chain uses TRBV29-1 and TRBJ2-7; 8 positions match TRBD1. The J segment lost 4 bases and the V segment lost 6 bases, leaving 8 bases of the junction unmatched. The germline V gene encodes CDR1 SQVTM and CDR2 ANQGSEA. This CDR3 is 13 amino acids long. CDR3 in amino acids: CSVAQGAEYEQYF. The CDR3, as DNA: TGCAGCGTAGCTCAGGGGGCAGAGTACGAGCAGTACTTC.

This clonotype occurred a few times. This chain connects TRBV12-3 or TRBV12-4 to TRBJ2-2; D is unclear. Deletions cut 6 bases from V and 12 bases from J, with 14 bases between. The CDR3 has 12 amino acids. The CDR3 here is CASRPGEAKLFF. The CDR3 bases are TGTGCCAGCAGACCTGGTGAGGCGAAGCTGTTTTTT.

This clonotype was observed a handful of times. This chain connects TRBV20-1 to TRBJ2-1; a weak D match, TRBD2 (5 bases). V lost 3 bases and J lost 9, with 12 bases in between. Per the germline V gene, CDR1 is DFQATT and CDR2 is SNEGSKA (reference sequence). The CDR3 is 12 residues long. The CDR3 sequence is CSASFGLGEQFF. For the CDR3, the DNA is TGCAGTGCTAGCTTTGGACTGGGTGAGCAGTTCTTC.